This T cell receptor (beta chain) originates from a study of shared clonotypes between healthy human individuals. Each sample came from a Caucasian adult donor living in Nashville, Tennessee. Each subset's genomic DNA was split evenly across several immunoSEQ plates. Produced via immunoSEQ multiplex PCR; TCRdb's table is partial and in-frame only. The repertoire consists of a few million clones, with 95% occurring once and the leading ten covering roughly 0.13%. Deletions cut 3 bases from V and 3 bases from J, with 9 bases between. Germline V gene data show CDR1 as SNHLY and CDR2 as FYNNEI. CDR3 length: 15 residues.

This rearrangement joins TRBV2 to TRBJ1-6; D is ambiguous. The receptor was isolated from a man between 18 and 35 years old in good health. The sequenced material came from naive CD4+ T cells sorted from blood. Documented subset: CD45RA+ positively selected. CDR3 in amino acids: CASSDEGNYNSPLHF. CDR3 bases: TGTGCCAGCAGTGATGAGGGTAACTATAATTCACCCCTCCACTTT. The whole variable domain, remainder taken from reference TRBV2 and TRBJ1-6, is EPEVTQTPSHQVTQMGQEVILRCVPISNHLYFYWYRQILGQKVEFLVSFYNNEISEKSEIFDDQFSVERPDGSNFTLKIRSTKLEDSAMYFCASSDEGNYNSPLHFGNGTRLTVT.